This T cell receptor (beta chain) was identified during a study of blood T cell repertoires in COVID-19. In the study overall: The cDNA or gDNA used as material had been derived from T cells, B-cell-depleted T cells, or PBMCs.

V was clipped by 6 bases and J by 4 bases; unmatched bases: 8. This CDR3 has 15 amino acids. CDR1 and CDR2 (germline): SNHLY, FYNNEI. Using immunoSEQ multiplex PCR, the repertoire was profiled, and TCRdb retains in-frame clones only, with some absent. The repertoire includes over 150,000 clones, 75% to 90% of them detected once, and about 1% sits in the top ten. The V gene is TRBV2, the J gene TRBJ1-5, with 8 bases matching TRBD1. The TCR was taken from a man in his thirties or forties with acute or convalescent COVID-19. Sequencing used peripheral blood. As DNA, the CDR3 is TGTGCCAGCAGACCCGGACAGGGAAGAAATCAGCCCCAGCATTTT. It is translated as CASRPGQGRNQPQHF.